These T cell receptor beta chains were read from a single sample in a study of T cell changes during pregnancy in multiple sclerosis. Clones were read by immunoSEQ multiplex PCR, and TCRdb kept only the in-frame ones, dropping some. The data contain 30,000 to 45,000 clones, about nine tenths of them singletons. Sequenced material: CD4+ T cells from peripheral blood mononuclear cells, taken after pregnancy. These receptors all stem from a female donor in good health, enrolled as a control in a pregnancy study. The CDR3 runs from the conserved cysteine through the conserved F or W. D genes are given only for firm matches. Clone size is stated in some rows and not others, as once, few, many or a class when expanded.

d_call,clone_size,j_call,v_call,cdr3_nt,cdr3_aa
TRBD2,.,TRBJ2-5,TRBV29-1,TGCACATATGGCGGCCCCTTTTGGGGGGGGGAGACCCAGTACTTC,CTYGGPFWGGETQYF
.,.,TRBJ1-3,TRBV18,TGTGCCAGCTCACCACGGGGAGCTGGAAACACCATATATTTT,CASSPRGAGNTIYF
.,.,TRBJ2-2,TRBV29-1,TGCAGCGTGAACCTGGGAGGCGGGGAGCTGTTTTTT,CSVNLGGGELFF
.,.,TRBJ2-7,TRBV9,TGTGCCAGCAGCGGAGACAGTGACTACGAGCAGTACTTC,CASSGDSDYEQYF
.,.,TRBJ2-7,TRBV19,TGTGCCAGTAGTTCGACAACACGAAACTTAGATTACGAGCAGTACTTC,CASSSTTRNLDYEQYF
.,.,TRBJ1-1,TRBV10-1,TGCGCCAGCAGCCAAAAGGGACATCTGAACACTGAAGCTTTCTTT,CASSQKGHLNTEAFF
.,.,TRBJ1-1,TRBV11-3,TGTGCCAGCAGCTTAGATCAGTCGAACACTGAAGCTTTCTTT,CASSLDQSNTEAFF
TRBD2,once,TRBJ2-2,TRBV2,TGTGCCGGCCGGGAGGGGTATACCGGGGAGCTGTTTTTT,CAGREGYTGELFF
TRBD2,.,TRBJ2-7,TRBV7-2,TGTGCCAGCAGCTTAGGAAGCGGGAGTGTTTACGAGCAGTACTTC,CASSLGSGSVYEQYF
TRBD2,few,TRBJ2-7,TRBV7-2,TGTGCCAGCAGCTTAGCACTCGGACTAGCGGGGGGGCACGAGCAGTACTTC,CASSLALGLAGGHEQYF
.,.,TRBJ1-1,TRBV5-1,TGCGCCAGCGGCTGGGGGGTTACGTCTGAAGCTTTCTTT,CASGWGVTSEAFF
.,.,TRBJ2-2,TRBV19,TGTGCCAGTACCATAGGGGGGGCCGCCGGGGAGCTGTTTTTT,CASTIGGAAGELFF
.,.,TRBJ1-1,TRBV29-1,TGCAGCGTCGGGTGGACACAGAGCGAAGCTTTCTTT,CSVGWTQSEAFF
TRBD1,.,TRBJ1-2,TRBV19,TGTGCCACCACACGTACAGGGGTCGGCTACACCTTC,CATTRTGVGYTF
.,.,TRBJ1-4,TRBV6-6,TGTGCCAGCAGCCAAACAGGGTGGGGAGGGAAACTGTTTTTT,CASSQTGWGGKLFF
.,.,TRBJ2-5,TRBV5-1,TGCGCCAGCAGCCCCACTAACCAAGAGACCCAGTACTTC,CASSPTNQETQYF
TRBD1,.,TRBJ1-5,TRBV19,TGTGCCAGTAGTCCCGGACAGGGCCTGAATCAGCCCCAGCATTTT,CASSPGQGLNQPQHF
TRBD2,.,TRBJ2-7,TRBV5-1,TGCGCCAGCAGCAATAGCGGGACCTACGAGCAGTACTTC,CASSNSGTYEQYF